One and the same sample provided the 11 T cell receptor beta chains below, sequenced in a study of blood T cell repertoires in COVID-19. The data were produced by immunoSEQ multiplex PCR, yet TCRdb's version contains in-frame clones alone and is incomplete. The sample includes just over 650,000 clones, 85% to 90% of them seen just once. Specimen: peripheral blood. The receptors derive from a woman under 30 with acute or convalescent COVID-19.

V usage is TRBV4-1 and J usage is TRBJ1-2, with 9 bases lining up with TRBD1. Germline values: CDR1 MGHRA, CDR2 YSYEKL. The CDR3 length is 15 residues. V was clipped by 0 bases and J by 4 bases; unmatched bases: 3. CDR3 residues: CASSQDPTGGYGYTF. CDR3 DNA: TGCGCCAGCAGCCAAGACCCGACAGGGGGCTATGGCTACACCTTC.

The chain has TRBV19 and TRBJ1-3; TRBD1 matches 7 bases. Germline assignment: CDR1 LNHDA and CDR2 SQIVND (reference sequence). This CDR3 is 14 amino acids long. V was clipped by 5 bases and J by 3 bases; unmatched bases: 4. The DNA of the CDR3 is TGTGCCAGTAGTGTCGACAGGGTTGGAAACACCATATATTTT. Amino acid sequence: CASSVDRVGNTIYF.

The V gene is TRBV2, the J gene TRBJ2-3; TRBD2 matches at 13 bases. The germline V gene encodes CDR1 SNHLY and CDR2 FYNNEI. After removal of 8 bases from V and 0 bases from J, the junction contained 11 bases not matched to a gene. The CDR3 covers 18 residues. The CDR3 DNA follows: TGTGCCAGCCGCTTCTTCCCGACTAGCGGGGGGAGCACAGATACGCAGTATTTT. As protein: CASRFFPTSGGSTDTQYF.

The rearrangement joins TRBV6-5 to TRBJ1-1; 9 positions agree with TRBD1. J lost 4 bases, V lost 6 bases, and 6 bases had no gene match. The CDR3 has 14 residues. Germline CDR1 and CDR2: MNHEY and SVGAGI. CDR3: CASRPGQGPTEAFF. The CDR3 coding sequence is TGTGCCAGCAGACCAGGACAGGGGCCCACTGAAGCTTTCTTT.

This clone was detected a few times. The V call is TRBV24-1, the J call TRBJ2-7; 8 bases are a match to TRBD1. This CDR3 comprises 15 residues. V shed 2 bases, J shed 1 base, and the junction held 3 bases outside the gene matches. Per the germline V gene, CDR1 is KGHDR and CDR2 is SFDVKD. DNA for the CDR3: TGTGCCACCAGTGATTCTAGACAGGGGTCCTACGAGCAGTACTTC. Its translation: CATSDSRQGSYEQYF.

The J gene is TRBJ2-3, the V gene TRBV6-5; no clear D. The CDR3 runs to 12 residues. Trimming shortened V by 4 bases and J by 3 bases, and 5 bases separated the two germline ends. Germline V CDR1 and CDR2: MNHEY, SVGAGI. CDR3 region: CASSSLTDTQYF. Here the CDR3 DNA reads TGTGCCAGCAGTTCCCTTACAGATACGCAGTATTTT.

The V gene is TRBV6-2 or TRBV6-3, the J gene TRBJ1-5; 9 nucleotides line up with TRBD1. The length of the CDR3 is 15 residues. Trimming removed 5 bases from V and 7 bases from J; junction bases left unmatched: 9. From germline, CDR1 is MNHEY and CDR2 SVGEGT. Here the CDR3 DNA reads TGTGCCAGCAGTCTCACAGGGGGCTCGGAGCAGCCCCAGCATTTT. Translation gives CASSLTGGSEQPQHF.

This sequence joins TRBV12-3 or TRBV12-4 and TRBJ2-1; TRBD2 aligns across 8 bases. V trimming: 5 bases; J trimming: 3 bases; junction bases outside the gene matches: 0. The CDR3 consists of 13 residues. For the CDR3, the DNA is TGTGCCAGCAGTCGGGGGGGCTACAATGAGCAGTTCTTC. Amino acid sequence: CASSRGGYNEQFF.

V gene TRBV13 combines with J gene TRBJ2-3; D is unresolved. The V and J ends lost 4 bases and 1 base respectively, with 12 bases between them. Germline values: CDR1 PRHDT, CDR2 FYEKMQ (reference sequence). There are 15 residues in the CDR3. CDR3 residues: CASSSSPRGTDTQYF. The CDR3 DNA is TGTGCCAGCAGCTCCTCCCCCCGAGGCACAGATACGCAGTATTTT.

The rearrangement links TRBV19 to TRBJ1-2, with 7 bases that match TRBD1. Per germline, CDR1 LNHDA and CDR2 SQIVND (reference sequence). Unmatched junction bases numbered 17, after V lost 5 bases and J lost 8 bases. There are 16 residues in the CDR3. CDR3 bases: TGTGCCAGTAGTGTTGGGACAGAAAAAAATTATATGGGCTACACCTTC. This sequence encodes CASSVGTEKNYMGYTF.

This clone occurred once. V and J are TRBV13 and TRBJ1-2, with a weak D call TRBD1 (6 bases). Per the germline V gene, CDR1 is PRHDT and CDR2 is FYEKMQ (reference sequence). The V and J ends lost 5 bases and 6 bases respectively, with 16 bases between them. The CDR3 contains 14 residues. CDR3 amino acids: CASSPYQGIHGYTF. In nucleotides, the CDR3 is TGTGCCAGCAGCCCTTATCAGGGGATCCATGGCTACACCTTC. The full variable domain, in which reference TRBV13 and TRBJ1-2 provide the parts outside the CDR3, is AAGVIQSPRHLIKEKRETATLKCYPIPRHDTVYWYQQGPGQDPQFLISFYEKMQSDKGSIPDRFSAQQFSDYHSELNMSSLELGDSALYFCASSPYQGIHGYTFGSGTRLTVV.